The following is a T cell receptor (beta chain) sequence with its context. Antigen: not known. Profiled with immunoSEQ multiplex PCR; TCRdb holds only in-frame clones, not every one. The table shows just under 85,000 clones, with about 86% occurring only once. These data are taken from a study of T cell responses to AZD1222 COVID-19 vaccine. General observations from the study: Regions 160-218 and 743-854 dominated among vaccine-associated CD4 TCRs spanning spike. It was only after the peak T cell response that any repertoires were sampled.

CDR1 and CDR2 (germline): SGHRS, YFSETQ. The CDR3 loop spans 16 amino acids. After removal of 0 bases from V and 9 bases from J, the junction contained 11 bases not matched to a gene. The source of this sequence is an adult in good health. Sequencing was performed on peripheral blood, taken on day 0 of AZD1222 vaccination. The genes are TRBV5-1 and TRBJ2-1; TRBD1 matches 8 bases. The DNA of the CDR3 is TGCGCCAGCAGCTTGGCCTGGACAGGGACGAACAGTGAGCAGTTCTTC. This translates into CASSLAWTGTNSEQFF.